This TCR beta chain was sequenced during a study of T cells in Graves' hyperthyroidism and ophthalmopathy. The CDR3 length is 15 residues. The V gene's germline CDR1 is LNHDA and CDR2 SQIVND (reference sequence). Trimming took 0 bases from V and 4 from J; bases not matched to a gene: 4. RNA transcripts served as the template for amplifying TCR beta CDR3 regions. The HTBI primer set drove a first-round RT-PCR of the TCR CDR3. MiXCR, applied by TCRdb to the multiplex PCR reads, yields one record per CDR3 protein. The sample has fewer than 650,000 distinct CDR3 sequences; over 35% are singletons. The chain joins TRBV19 to TRBJ1-2, with TRBD1 matching 8 bases. This clonotype was obtained from an adult woman with Graves' disease, either hyperthyroidism or ophthalmopathy (not recorded which). Sample: peripheral blood or thyroid tissue (not recorded which). The DNA of the CDR3 is TGTGCCAGTAGTATAGATGGGGACAGGAGCTATGGCTACACCTTC. It yields the protein CASSIDGDRSYGYTF.